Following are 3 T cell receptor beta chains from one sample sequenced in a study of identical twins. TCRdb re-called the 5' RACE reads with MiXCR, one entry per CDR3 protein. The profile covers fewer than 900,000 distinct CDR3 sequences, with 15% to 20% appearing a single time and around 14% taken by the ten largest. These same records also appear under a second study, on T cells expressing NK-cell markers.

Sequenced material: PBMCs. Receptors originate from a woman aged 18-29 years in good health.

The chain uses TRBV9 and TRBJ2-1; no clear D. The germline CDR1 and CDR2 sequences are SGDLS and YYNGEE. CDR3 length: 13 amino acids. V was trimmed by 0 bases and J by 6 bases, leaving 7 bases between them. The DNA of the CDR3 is TGTGCCAGCAGCGTAGGCTTCGGCAATGAGCAGTTCTTC. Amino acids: CASSVGFGNEQFF.

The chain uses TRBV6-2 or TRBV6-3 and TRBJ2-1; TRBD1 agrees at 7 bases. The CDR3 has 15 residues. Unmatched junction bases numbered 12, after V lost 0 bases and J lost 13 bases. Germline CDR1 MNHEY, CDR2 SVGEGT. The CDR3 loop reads CASSYSNRGRGGQFF. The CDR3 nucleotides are TGTGCCAGCAGTTACTCGAATAGGGGGCGCGGTGGACAGTTCTTC.

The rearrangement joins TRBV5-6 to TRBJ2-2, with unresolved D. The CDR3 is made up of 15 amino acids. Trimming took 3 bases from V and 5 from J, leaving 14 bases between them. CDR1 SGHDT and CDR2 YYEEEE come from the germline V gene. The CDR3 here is CASSSPSPSTGELFF. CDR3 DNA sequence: TGTGCCAGCAGCTCCCCGAGCCCCAGTACCGGGGAGCTGTTTTTT.